Below are 26 T cell receptor beta chains sequenced from a single sample in a study of cytomegalovirus exposure and HLA in healthy donors. The PCR was carried out with 60 Vbeta primers and 13 Jbeta primers. The method was immunoSEQ multiplex PCR; TCRdb's version includes in-frame clones alone and lacks a portion of them. The sample contains a few hundred thousand clones, around two thirds of which appear only once. The sample taken for sequencing was PBMCs. The receptors shown here come from a female donor in good health and CMV-seronegative.

The chain couples TRBV6-1 to TRBJ1-2; 8 bases are shared with TRBD1. The junction had 8 bases not matched to a gene; V was cut back by 7 bases and J by 4 bases. Germline CDR1 reads MNHNS; CDR2 reads SASEGT. The CDR3 runs to 14 residues. The CDR3 loop is CASTTGTGPYGYTF. The CDR3 nucleotides read TGTGCCAGCACCACCGGGACAGGCCCCTATGGCTACACCTTC.

This rearrangement joins TRBV5-8 to TRBJ2-7, with 8 bases aligning to TRBD1. The CDR3 has 15 amino acids. Germline-derived CDR1 and CDR2 are SGHTS and YDEGEE. Trimming at V came to 3 bases and at J to 2 bases, leaving 7 bases not matched to a gene. CDR3 sequence (DNA): TGTGCCAGCAGCTCGACAGGGGCCAACGCCTACGAGCAGTACTTC. It codes for CASSSTGANAYEQYF. Filled out from reference TRBV5-8 and TRBJ2-7, the complete variable domain reads EAGVTQSPTHLIKTRGQQATLRCSPISGHTSVYWYQQALGLGLQFLLWYDEGEERNRGNFPPRFSGRQFPNYSSELNVNALELEDSALYLCASSSTGANAYEQYFGPGTRLTVT.

Here the CDR3 reads CASSPNRAGNTIYF. The CDR3 DNA is TGTGCCAGCTCACCCAACAGGGCCGGAAACACCATATATTTT. The gene calls are TRBV18 and TRBJ1-3; possible D gene TRBD1, 6 bases. Germline assignment: CDR1 KGHSH and CDR2 LQKENI. The V end was cut by 3 bases, the J end by 4 bases, with 10 bases between. This CDR3 region has 14 residues.

The chain employs TRBV7-2 and TRBJ2-5, with D maybe TRBD2 (6 bases). The J call may be mistaken, given a closer DNA end match to TRBJ2-7. The CDR3 sequence is 13 residues long. Germline assignment: CDR1 SGHTA and CDR2 FQGNSA. The chain's CDR3 is CASSLRRGYEQYF. The CDR3 nucleotides are TGTGCCAGCAGCTTACGGCGGGGTTACGAGCAGTACTTC.

The chain couples TRBV6-1 to TRBJ1-1; TRBD1 aligns across 9 bases. Per germline, CDR1 MNHNS and CDR2 SASEGT. The CDR3 has 14 amino acids. V shed 2 bases, J shed 3 bases, and the junction held 1 base outside the gene matches. The CDR3 coding sequence is TGTGCCAGCAGTGAATGGACAGGGGACACTGAAGCTTTCTTT. This encodes CASSEWTGDTEAFF.

This clone was detected only once. V gene TRBV5-4 combines with J gene TRBJ2-1; 8 bases line up with TRBD2. The CDR3 length is 16 residues. Germline CDR1 and CDR2: SGHNT and YYREEE (reference sequence). The junction had 11 bases not matched to a gene; V was cut back by 3 bases and J by 6 bases. This CDR3 reads CASSSGASGPLNEQFF. The CDR3 nucleotides are TGTGCCAGCAGCTCGGGGGCTAGCGGGCCCCTCAATGAGCAGTTCTTC.

The V call is TRBV18, the J call TRBJ1-2, with 9 bases matching TRBD1. This CDR3 has 14 amino acids. From germline, CDR1 is KGHSH and CDR2 LQKENI. After removal of 5 bases from V and 7 bases from J, the junction contained 8 bases not matched to a gene. The CDR3 here is CASSSSDRGFGYTF. CDR3 in DNA: TGTGCCAGCTCATCTTCAGACAGGGGGTTTGGCTACACCTTC.

The rearrangement uses TRBV19 and TRBJ2-7, with 7 bases matching TRBD1. Germline V gene sequence: CDR1 LNHDA, CDR2 SQIVND (reference sequence). CDR3 length: 14 residues. V lost 5 bases to trimming and J lost 0 bases; unmatched junction nucleotides: 4. CDR3 region: CASSGRDSSYEQYF. The CDR3 DNA follows: TGTGCCAGTAGTGGACGGGACAGCTCCTACGAGCAGTACTTC.

In regard to this clone: The same CDR3 arises from other DNA sequences in this sample as well. The chain joins TRBV28 to TRBJ1-1, with D perhaps matching TRBD1 (5 bases). Trimming left V 7 bases short and J 5 bases short, with 11 bases between. CDR3 size: 12 residues. The germline CDR1 and CDR2 sequences are MDHEN and SYDVKM. CDR3 DNA sequence: TGTGCCAGCAACGAACAGGATACTGAAGCTTTCTTT. The encoded protein is CASNEQDTEAFF.

The chain uses TRBV5-1 and TRBJ2-2; D possibly corresponds to TRBD1 (5 bases). This CDR3 has 16 residues. V lost 0 bases and J lost 1, with 10 bases in between. Germline values: CDR1 SGHRS, CDR2 YFSETQ. DNA for the CDR3: TGCGCCAGCAGCTTGGAGGGGCAGGGGAACACCGGGGAGCTGTTTTTT. Translating it yields CASSLEGQGNTGELFF.

This rearrangement joins TRBV25-1 to TRBJ2-7; a weak D match, TRBD1 (5 bases). Trimming removed 1 base from V and 5 bases from J, with 12 bases in between. There are 14 residues in the CDR3. Germline loops: CDR1 MGHDK, CDR2 SYGVNS. As DNA, the CDR3 is TGTGCCAGCAGTGAATCGGGCAGGGTGGACGAGCAGTACTTC. It yields the protein CASSESGRVDEQYF.

This clone was seen a few times. This sequence joins TRBV4-2 and TRBJ2-2, with 9 nucleotides matching TRBD2. Unmatched junction bases numbered 6, after V lost 0 bases and J lost 4 bases. Germline V gene data show CDR1 as LGHNA and CDR2 as YNFKEQ. The CDR3 sequence is 17 residues long. The CDR3 protein is CASSQDDSGSSTGELFF. Written as DNA, the CDR3 is TGTGCCAGCAGCCAAGATGATAGCGGGAGCTCCACCGGGGAGCTGTTTTTT.

The chain is built from TRBV7-9 and TRBJ1-2, with TRBD1 matching 8 bases. Germline lookup yields CDR1 SEHNR and CDR2 FQNEAQ (reference sequence). Unmatched junction bases numbered 3, after V lost 0 bases and J lost 6 bases. The CDR3 is 14 amino acids. Here the CDR3 DNA reads TGTGCCAGCAGCTTAGCGGACAGGGTGGATGGCTACACCTTC. Protein sequence: CASSLADRVDGYTF.

V gene TRBV5-1 combines with J gene TRBJ2-5; D is uncertain. V shed 0 bases and J shed 3 bases, with 12 bases lying between them. Looked up from germline, CDR1 is SGHRS and CDR2 is YFSETQ. CDR3 length equals 15 residues. The DNA of the CDR3 is TGCGCCAGCAGCTTGGACGGCACCGCGGAAGAGACCCAGTACTTC. It specifies CASSLDGTAEETQYF.

As regards this clone: The sample has other DNA sequences that encode this CDR3 too. The chain couples TRBV18 to TRBJ1-2; D gene unclear. This CDR3 spans 14 amino acids. Germline V lookup: CDR1 KGHSH, CDR2 LQKENI. V lost 3 bases, J lost 4 bases, and 12 bases lay in between. The CDR3 region has the DNA TGTGCCAGCTCACCCCCCACAGAGAGCTATGGCTACACCTTC. Its translation is CASSPPTESYGYTF.

This chain connects TRBV10-2 to TRBJ2-3; 9 positions agree with TRBD2. Germline V gives CDR1 WSHSY, CDR2 SAAADI. The length of the CDR3 is 15 residues. J lost 0 bases, V lost 6 bases, and 4 bases had no gene match. The CDR3 reads CASRLAGASTDTQYF. CDR3 in DNA: TGCGCCAGCAGGTTAGCGGGAGCCAGCACAGATACGCAGTATTTT.

This clone was recorded only once. This chain links TRBV19 with TRBJ2-1; D gene unclear. Germline V gene data show CDR1 as LNHDA and CDR2 as SQIVND (reference sequence). The CDR3 runs 16 residues. V was trimmed by 6 bases and J by 0 bases, leaving 15 bases between them. CDR3 in amino acids: CASSLDFLLSYNEQFF. The CDR3 coding sequence is TGTGCCAGTAGCCTTGACTTCTTACTCTCCTACAATGAGCAGTTCTTC. Filled out from reference TRBV19 and TRBJ2-1, the complete variable domain reads DGGITQSPKYLFRKEGQNVTLSCEQNLNHDAMYWYRQDPGQGLRLIYYSQIVNDFQKGDIAEGYSVSREKKESFPLTVTSAQKNPTAFYLCASSLDFLLSYNEQFFGPGTRLTVL.

The sample holds a few counts of this clone. The chain has TRBV19 and TRBJ1-5, with D perhaps matching TRBD1 (6 bases). There are 17 residues in the CDR3. Germline V gene data show CDR1 as LNHDA and CDR2 as SQIVND (reference sequence). V lost 5 bases and J lost 0, with 17 bases in between. In DNA, the CDR3 is TGTGCCAGTAGTGAGCGGGGGGGCACCTATAGCAATCAGCCCCAGCATTTT. This translates into CASSERGGTYSNQPQHF.

The V and J genes are TRBV9 and TRBJ2-1; a possible D gene is TRBD1 (6 bases). Trimming took 4 bases from V and 2 from J, leaving 13 bases between them. The CDR3 contains 15 residues. Germline V gives CDR1 SGDLS, CDR2 YYNGEE. The DNA for the CDR3 is TGTGCCAGCAGCTCTTCAGGGGTTCCCTACAATGAGCAGTTCTTC. Protein product: CASSSSGVPYNEQFF.

This clone was found once. V and J are TRBV6-5 and TRBJ2-1; 8 bases are a match to TRBD1. Per the germline V gene, CDR1 is MNHEY and CDR2 is SVGAGI. V shed 6 bases and J 4 bases; nucleotides not matched to a gene: 8. The CDR3 is made up of 15 amino acids. The CDR3 DNA is TGTGCCAGCAGCCCCGGGACAGGACATTACAATGAGCAGTTCTTC. It translates to CASSPGTGHYNEQFF.

CDR3 in DNA: TGTGCCACCAGCAGGGGACTAGCGGGAGCCGGTGACGAGCAGTACTTC. Its translation is CATSRGLAGAGDEQYF. The V call is TRBV15, the J call TRBJ2-7; 14 bases match TRBD2. CDR1 is LNHNV, CDR2 YYDKDF, per germline (reference sequence). The junction had 6 bases not matched to a gene; V was cut back by 3 bases and J by 5 bases. The CDR3 has 16 residues.

The chain joins TRBV11-3 to TRBJ2-7, with D possibly matching TRBD2 (6 bases). Germline loops: CDR1 SGHNT, CDR2 YENEEA. The V and J ends lost 5 bases and 0 bases respectively, with 14 bases between them. The CDR3 sequence is 15 residues long. The CDR3 DNA follows: TGTGCCAGCAGCGTCCCCGGGACTCACTCCTACGAGCAGTACTTC. It specifies CASSVPGTHSYEQYF.

This clone was detected once. The rearrangement uses TRBV10-3 and TRBJ1-3; 10 nucleotides match TRBD1. The CDR3 sequence is 15 residues long. V lost 7 bases to trimming and J lost 4 bases; unmatched junction nucleotides: 7. CDR1 and CDR2 (germline): ENHRY, SYGVKD. DNA of the CDR3: TGTGCCATCAAGCCGACAGGGGGCGCCGGAAACACCATATATTTT. Translating gives CAIKPTGGAGNTIYF.

This chain uses TRBV9 with TRBJ2-5; possibly TRBD2 for D (6 bases). The J call is in doubt because the DNA end fits TRBJ2-7 better. The CDR3 covers 14 residues. Germline-derived CDR1 and CDR2 are SGDLS and YYNGEE. The CDR3, as DNA: TGTGCCAGCAGCCCATCGGGCGGGGTAGTCGAGCAGTACTTC. Residues: CASSPSGGVVEQYF.

With regard to this clone: One junction end does not reproduce the germline sequence, and a read error may be involved. This chain links TRBV7-9 with TRBJ2-7; TRBD2 matches at 8 bases. This CDR3 contains 16 residues. The germline V gene has CDR1 SEHNR and CDR2 FQNEAQ (reference sequence). This CDR3 reads CSSTLGPGLENYEQYF. The CDR3 DNA follows: TGTTCCAGCACCCTGGGACCGGGACTAGAAAACTACGAGCAGTACTTC.

This clone was detected once. The V call is TRBV2, the J call TRBJ2-1, with a possible D match to TRBD2 (5 bases). Germline V lookup: CDR1 SNHLY, CDR2 FYNNEI. V was trimmed by 6 bases and J by 9 bases, leaving 21 bases between them. CDR3 length: 15 amino acids. CDR3 in amino acids: CASRTRGKVRGEQFF. The CDR3 region has the DNA TGTGCCAGCAGGACCAGAGGGAAGGTTCGTGGTGAGCAGTTCTTC. The full variable domain, with the rest looked up from reference TRBV2 and TRBJ2-1, is EPEVTQTPSHQVTQMGQEVILRCVPISNHLYFYWYRQILGQKVEFLVSFYNNEISEKSEIFDDQFSVERPDGSNFTLKIRSTKLEDSAMYFCASRTRGKVRGEQFFGPGTRLTVL.